This TCR beta chain originates from a study of cytomegalovirus exposure and HLA in healthy donors. Study-level results: The study labeled 150 to 200 TCR beta chains cytomegalovirus-associated. More clonal expansion characterized HLA-associated TCR beta chains than equally common others in a later analysis. What TCR beta sequences reportedly achieved was accurate prediction of HLA-A and HLA-B alleles in most subjects. Association with HLA alleles at 0.05 false discovery rate was found for around 17,000 TCR beta sequences in a later analysis.

The CDR3 length is 16 residues. Trimming removed 4 bases at V and 4 bases at J, with 18 bases between. Germline CDR1 and CDR2: SGHRS and YFSETQ. In regard to this clone: What it recognizes is unknown.

The PCR employed 60 Vbeta primers together with 13 Jbeta primers. TCRdb's copy holds only in-frame clones and misses some; the assay was immunoSEQ multiplex PCR. The sample carries fewer than 150,000 clones, 55% to 80% recorded once. Input material: PBMCs. The chain carries TRBV5-1 and TRBJ1-3, with D possibly being TRBD1 (5 bases). The receptor's source is a human donor in good health. The CDR3 is CASSVGHAGGGNTIYF. The DNA of the CDR3 is TGCGCCAGCAGCGTGGGGCATGCCGGAGGGGGAAACACCATATATTTT.